The entry below gives a single T cell receptor beta chain sequence along with its context. In the PCR, 60 Vbeta and 13 Jbeta primers were used. Sequencing used immunoSEQ multiplex PCR; TCRdb keeps in-frame clones, though not all of them. The sample consists of 100,000 to 150,000 clones, 70% to 85% of them appearing once. The data stem from a study of cytomegalovirus exposure and HLA in healthy donors. The germline V and J ends were trimmed by 5 bases and 1 base, with 14 bases remaining between them. Germline CDR1 is MNHNY and CDR2 is SVGAGI (reference sequence). The CDR3 loop spans 15 amino acids. V is TRBV6-6 and J is TRBJ1-1; no reliable D call. This clonotype originated in a woman in her thirties or forties in good health and CMV-seropositive. The sample consisted of PBMCs. The CDR3 here is CASSVSLNTNTEAFF. For the CDR3, the DNA is TGTGCCAGCAGTGTCTCACTGAATACGAACACTGAAGCTTTCTTT.